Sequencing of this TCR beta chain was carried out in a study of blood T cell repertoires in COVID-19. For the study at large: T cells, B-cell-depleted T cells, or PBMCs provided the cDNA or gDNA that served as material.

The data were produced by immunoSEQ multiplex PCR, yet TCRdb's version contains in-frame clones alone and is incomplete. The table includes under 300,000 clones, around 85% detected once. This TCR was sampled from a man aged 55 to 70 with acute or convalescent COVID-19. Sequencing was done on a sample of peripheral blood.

The CDR3 DNA sequence: TGTGCCAGTAGTAGGAGTAGCAATCAGCCCCAGCATTTT. Translated, it gives CASSRSSNQPQHF. The chain couples TRBV19 to TRBJ1-5, with D unresolved. The CDR3 runs to 13 residues. CDR1 LNHDA and CDR2 SQIVND come from the germline V gene (reference sequence). Trimming removed 4 bases at V and 0 bases at J, with 4 bases between. Complete variable domain (other parts from reference TRBV19 and TRBJ1-5): DGGITQSPKYLFRKEGQNVTLSCEQNLNHDAMYWYRQDPGQGLRLIYYSQIVNDFQKGDIAEGYSVSREKKESFPLTVTSAQKNPTAFYLCASSRSSNQPQHFGDGTRLSIL.